This T cell receptor beta chain was observed in a study of blood T cell repertoires in COVID-19. The wider study: Samples representing acute and convalescent COVID-19 were sourced from the United States, Italy and Spain. Sample material is recorded as cDNA or gDNA derived from T cells, B-cell-depleted T cells, or PBMCs.

TCRdb's table, derived via immunoSEQ multiplex PCR, lists solely in-frame clones and lacks some. The sample consists of approximately 230,000 clones, around 90% of them appearing once. The cohort comprised adults aged roughly 18 to 95 years residing in about two dozen US areas. This CDR3 has 14 amino acids. Trimming removed 4 bases from V and 9 bases from J, with 18 bases in between. The germline V gene has CDR1 SGHTA and CDR2 FQGNSA. The rearrangement joins TRBV7-2 to TRBJ1-2; D is unresolved. The TCR originated in a woman aged 18-29 years who had recovered from COVID-19. The sequenced sample was PBMCs or T cells enriched from blood (not recorded which). CDR3 residues: CASSSGVSGSRYTF. The CDR3 nucleotides read TGTGCCAGCAGCTCCGGAGTATCTGGGAGCCGCTACACCTTC.